Following are 3 T cell receptor beta chains from one sample sequenced in a study of T cell repertoires in cytomegalovirus infection. Their specific antigens are unknown. Each CDR3 protein gets one entry after TCRdb re-called the reads with MiXCR. The profile shows 90,000 to 110,000 distinct CDR3 sequences, approximately 28% of them singletons. This specimen was CD8+ T cells from cultured PBMCs, taken from culture after CMV antigen stimulation. The receptors originated from a human donor in good health (CMV status not recorded). Some clones in this sample may be carry-over from other donors' samples.

This clonotype turned up a few times. The chain recombines TRBV4-1 with TRBJ1-1, with D unclear. Trimming took 2 bases from V and 4 from J, leaving 8 bases between them. CDR1 and CDR2 (germline): MGHRA, YSYEKL. The CDR3 spans 13 residues. The chain's CDR3 is CASSQYQSTEAFF. The CDR3 bases are TGCGCCAGCAGCCAATACCAAAGCACTGAAGCTTTCTTT.

There are many counts of this clonotype. The V and J genes are TRBV12-3 or TRBV12-4 and TRBJ1-4; D is perhaps TRBD1 (6 bases). This CDR3 is 15 amino acids long. Trimming shortened V by 5 bases and J by 7 bases, and 17 bases separated the two germline ends. The CDR3 is CASSEFGQSREKLFF. In DNA, the CDR3 is TGTGCCAGCAGTGAGTTTGGACAGTCACGTGAAAAACTGTTTTTT.

The CDR3 DNA follows: TGTGCCAGTAGTCCCAGGGACGGAAGCAATCAGCCCCAGCATTTT. This codes for CASSPRDGSNQPQHF. This chain joins TRBV19 and TRBJ1-5; D is perhaps TRBD1 (5 bases). This CDR3 is 15 amino acids long. Germline CDR1 is LNHDA and CDR2 is SQIVND (reference sequence). Trimming removed 5 bases from V and 1 base from J, with 12 bases in between.